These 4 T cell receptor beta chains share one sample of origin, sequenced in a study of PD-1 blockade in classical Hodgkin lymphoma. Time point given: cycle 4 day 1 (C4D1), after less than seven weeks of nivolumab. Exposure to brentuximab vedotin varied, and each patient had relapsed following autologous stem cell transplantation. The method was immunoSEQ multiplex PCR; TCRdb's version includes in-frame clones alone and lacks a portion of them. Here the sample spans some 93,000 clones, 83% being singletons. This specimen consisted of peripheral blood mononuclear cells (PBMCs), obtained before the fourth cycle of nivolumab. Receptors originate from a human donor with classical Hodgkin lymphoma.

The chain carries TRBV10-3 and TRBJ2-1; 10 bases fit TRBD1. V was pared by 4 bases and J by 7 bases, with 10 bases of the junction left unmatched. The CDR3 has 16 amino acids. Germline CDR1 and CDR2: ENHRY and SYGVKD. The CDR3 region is CAISGSTGGARNEQFF. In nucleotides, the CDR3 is TGTGCCATCAGTGGCTCGACAGGGGGCGCGAGGAATGAGCAGTTCTTC.

CDR3 sequence reads: CASSLVGTVYEQYF. CDR3 nucleotides: TGTGCCAGCAGCTTGGTCGGGACAGTCTACGAGCAGTACTTC. V and J are TRBV5-5 and TRBJ2-7; 7 bases match TRBD1. Looked up from germline, CDR1 is SGHKS and CDR2 is YYEKEE (reference sequence). CDR3 length equals 14 residues. V shed 0 bases and J 3 bases; nucleotides not matched to a gene: 3. The whole variable domain, remainder taken from reference TRBV5-5 and TRBJ2-7, is DAGVTQSPTHLIKTRGQQVTLRCSPISGHKSVSWYQQVLGQGPQFIFQYYEKEERGRGNFPDRFSARQFPNYSSELNVNALLLGDSALYLCASSLVGTVYEQYFGPGTRLTVT.

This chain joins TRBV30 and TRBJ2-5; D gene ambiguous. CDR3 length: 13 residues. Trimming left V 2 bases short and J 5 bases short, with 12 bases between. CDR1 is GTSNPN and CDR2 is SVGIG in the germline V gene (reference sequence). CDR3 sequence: CAWSTHGPETQYF. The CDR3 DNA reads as TGTGCCTGGAGTACGCACGGGCCGGAGACCCAGTACTTC.

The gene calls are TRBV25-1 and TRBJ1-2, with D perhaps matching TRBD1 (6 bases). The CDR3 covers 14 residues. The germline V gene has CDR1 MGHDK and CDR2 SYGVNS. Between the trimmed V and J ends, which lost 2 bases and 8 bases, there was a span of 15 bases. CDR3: CASSEGGHLSGYTF. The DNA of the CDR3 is TGTGCCAGCAGTGAAGGGGGACATCTCTCCGGCTACACCTTC.